This entry lists 17 T cell receptor beta chains sequenced from one sample in a study of T cell responses to AZD1222 COVID-19 vaccine. The table came from immunoSEQ multiplex PCR; TCRdb's copy has only in-frame clones and leaves some out. The sample comprises roughly 130,000 clones, over 75% of which are singletons, and around 19% rests with the top ten. The sample in question was peripheral blood, obtained on day 0 of MenACWY control vaccination. Receptors originate from an adult in good health.

The rearrangement links TRBV14 to TRBJ2-7; D call uncertain. The CDR3 covers 15 residues. Germline V gives CDR1 SGHDN, CDR2 FVKESK. V was trimmed by 1 base and J by 1 base, leaving 11 bases between them. The CDR3 sequence is CASSQVASGSYEQYF. CDR3 bases: TGTGCCAGCAGCCAAGTAGCCAGTGGATCCTACGAGCAGTACTTC. Supplemented by reference TRBV14 and TRBJ2-7, the full variable domain reads EAGVTQFPSHSVIEKGQTVTLRCDPISGHDNLYWYRRVMGKEIKFLLHFVKESKQDESGMPNNRFLAERTGGTYSTLKVQPAELEDSGVYFCASSQVASGSYEQYFGPGTRLTVT.

This chain links TRBV30 with TRBJ2-2, with TRBD2 matching 8 bases. Germline V gives CDR1 GTSNPN, CDR2 SVGIG (reference sequence). J gave up 2 bases and V 0 bases, and 8 bases lay outside the gene matches. The CDR3 totals 17 residues. The CDR3 bases are TGTGCCTGGAGTGTATGGTGGCGGGAGGAAAACACCGGGGAGCTGTTTTTT. Translated, it gives CAWSVWWREENTGELFF.

DNA for the CDR3: TGTGCCAGAGCTTTGACTAGCGGGAGCTCCTACAATGAGCAGTTCTTC. It specifies CARALTSGSSYNEQFF. The J gene is TRBJ2-1, the V gene TRBV6-4; TRBD2 aligns across 12 bases. V shed 9 bases and J 0 bases; nucleotides not matched to a gene: 6. Germline values: CDR1 MRHNA, CDR2 SNTAGT. This CDR3 contains 16 residues.

V is TRBV28 and J is TRBJ1-4, with 9 bases that match TRBD1. The germline gives CDR1 MDHEN, CDR2 SYDVKM. The V segment lost 6 bases and the J segment 6 bases; nucleotides outside the gene matches: 8. This CDR3 comprises 15 residues. The CDR3 sequence is CASSPGDRGDEKLFF. CDR3 sequence (DNA): TGTGCCAGCAGCCCAGGAGACAGGGGGGATGAAAAACTGTTTTTT.

The chain carries TRBV24-1 and TRBJ1-2; D possibly corresponds to TRBD1 (6 bases). The V and J ends lost 4 bases and 5 bases respectively, with 13 bases between them. This CDR3 has 14 amino acids. Germline lookup yields CDR1 KGHDR and CDR2 SFDVKD. CDR3 nucleotide sequence: TGTGCCACCAGTGAAGGGGGACCGACTTATGGCTACACCTTC. Protein: CATSEGGPTYGYTF.

This rearrangement joins TRBV19 to TRBJ2-5; D ambiguous. The CDR3 loop spans 10 amino acids. Trimming shortened V by 7 bases and J by 4 bases, and 4 bases separated the two germline ends. Germline V CDR1 and CDR2: LNHDA, SQIVND (reference sequence). CDR3 sequence (DNA): TGTGCCAGTAAGGGAGAGACCCAGTACTTC. Amino acids: CASKGETQYF.

V and J are TRBV11-3 and TRBJ2-1, with 16 bases identical to TRBD2. Germline assignment: CDR1 SGHNT and CDR2 YENEEA. The trim removed 0 bases at V and 7 bases at J, leaving 9 bases unmatched. The CDR3 length is 19 residues. CDR3 DNA: TGTGCCAGCAGCTTAGAGGGGACTAGCGGGAGGGCCGGGGAGAATGAGCAGTTCTTC. It yields the protein CASSLEGTSGRAGENEQFF.

The rearrangement joins TRBV9 to TRBJ2-2; 8 bases are a match to TRBD2. After removal of 0 bases from V and 6 bases from J, the junction contained 4 bases not matched to a gene. The CDR3 spans 15 residues. Germline V CDR1 and CDR2: SGDLS, YYNGEE. In nucleotides, the CDR3 is TGTGCCAGCAGCGTAGTTGGGCGGGAGGCCGGGGAGCTGTTTTTT. Translated: CASSVVGREAGELFF.

There are a few counts of this clone. The rearrangement links TRBV2 to TRBJ2-7; D may match TRBD1 or TRBD2 (5 bases each). Trimming stripped 4 bases from V and 6 bases from J, with 13 bases between. The CDR3 totals 13 residues. CDR1 SNHLY and CDR2 FYNNEI come from the germline V gene. The CDR3 is CASSAGTGREQYF. CDR3 DNA: TGTGCCAGCAGTGCAGGGACGGGCCGCGAGCAGTACTTC.

This chain uses TRBV25-1 with TRBJ1-3; no firm D call. This CDR3 is 11 amino acids long. CDR1 is MGHDK, CDR2 SYGVNS, per germline. The V end lost 5 bases, the J end lost 8 bases, and 7 bases lay between the germline ends. The CDR3 is CASSRLDTIYF. The CDR3 DNA reads TGTGCCAGCAGTCGACTTGACACCATATATTTT.

V is TRBV24-1 and J is TRBJ2-3; D might be TRBD1 or TRBD2, each matching 5 bases. Looked up from germline, CDR1 is KGHDR and CDR2 is SFDVKD. The CDR3 runs to 15 residues. Trimming shortened V by 3 bases and J by 6 bases, and 15 bases separated the two germline ends. CDR3 DNA sequence: TGTGCCACCAGTGATCCGAGTGGGACCACGGATACGCAGTATTTT. It codes for CATSDPSGTTDTQYF.

The chain links TRBV3-1 (or the pseudogene TRBV3-2) to TRBJ1-2; D remains unclear. V gave up 1 base and J gave up 2 bases, with 11 bases separating them. The CDR3 extends over 15 amino acids. The germline V gene encodes CDR1 LGHDT and CDR2 YNNKEL (reference sequence). The CDR3 region has the DNA TGTGCCAGCAGCCAAGTAGGGAAGTCCAACTATGGCTACACCTTC. Protein sequence: CASSQVGKSNYGYTF.

This clone showed up just a few times. The chain has TRBV28 and TRBJ1-5; weak D call: TRBD1 (5 bases). V lost 10 bases to trimming and J lost 0 bases, with 10 bases between them. Germline lookup yields CDR1 MDHEN and CDR2 SYDVKM. This CDR3 region has 13 residues. CDR3 protein: CATQRGSNQPQHF. The CDR3 DNA reads TGTGCCACCCAGAGGGGTAGCAATCAGCCCCAGCATTTT.

This rearrangement joins TRBV10-3 to TRBJ1-2; TRBD1 agrees at 7 bases. The CDR3 sequence is 14 residues long. CDR1 is ENHRY, CDR2 SYGVKD, per germline. The junction had 10 bases not matched to a gene; V was cut back by 2 bases and J by 10 bases. The CDR3 DNA follows: TGTGCCATCAGTGAGCCGGGACAGTTACTCTACTACACCTTC. Translating gives CAISEPGQLLYYTF.

This chain connects TRBV2 to TRBJ2-7; tentative D call: TRBD1 (6 bases). Trimming removed 4 bases at V and 0 bases at J, with 10 bases between. The CDR3 length is 14 residues. Per the germline V gene, CDR1 is SNHLY and CDR2 is FYNNEI. CDR3 protein: CASSVGGSSYEQYF. The CDR3 nucleotides read TGTGCCAGCAGTGTAGGGGGATCCTCCTACGAGCAGTACTTC.

The chain is built from TRBV18 and TRBJ2-1; D may be TRBD1 or TRBD2 (5 bases each). V dropped 6 bases and J dropped 9 bases, with 21 bases sitting between them. This CDR3 contains 15 residues. Germline assignment: CDR1 KGHSH and CDR2 LQKENI. CDR3 amino acids: CASSSSGREGSEQFF. CDR3 bases: TGTGCCAGCTCCTCATCGGGGCGCGAAGGGAGTGAGCAGTTCTTC. Full variable domain (rest looked up from reference TRBV18 and TRBJ2-1): NAGVMQNPRHLVRRRGQEARLRCSPMKGHSHVYWYRQLPEEGLKFMVYLQKENIIDESGMPKERFSAEFPKEGPSILRIQQVVRGDSAAYFCASSSSGREGSEQFFGPGTRLTVL.

This rearrangement joins TRBV27 to TRBJ1-1; D call uncertain. V was pared by 0 bases and J by 1 base, with 12 bases between. CDR1 MNHEY and CDR2 SMNVEV come from the germline V gene (reference sequence). The CDR3 spans 16 residues. This CDR3 is CASSLSLTRPNTEAFF. In DNA form, the CDR3 reads TGTGCCAGCAGTTTATCGTTGACAAGACCGAACACTGAAGCTTTCTTT.